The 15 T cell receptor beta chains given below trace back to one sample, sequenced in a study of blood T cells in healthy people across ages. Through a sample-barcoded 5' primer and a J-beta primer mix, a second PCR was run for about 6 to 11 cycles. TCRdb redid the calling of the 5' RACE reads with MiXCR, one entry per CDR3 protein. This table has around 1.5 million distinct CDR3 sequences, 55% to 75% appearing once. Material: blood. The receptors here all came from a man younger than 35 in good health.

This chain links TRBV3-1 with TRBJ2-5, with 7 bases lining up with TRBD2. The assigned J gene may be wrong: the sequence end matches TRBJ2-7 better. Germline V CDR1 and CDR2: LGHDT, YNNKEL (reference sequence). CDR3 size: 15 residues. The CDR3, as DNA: TGTGCCAGCAGCCAACGGGGACTACCTCATTACGAGCAGTACTTC. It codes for CASSQRGLPHYEQYF.

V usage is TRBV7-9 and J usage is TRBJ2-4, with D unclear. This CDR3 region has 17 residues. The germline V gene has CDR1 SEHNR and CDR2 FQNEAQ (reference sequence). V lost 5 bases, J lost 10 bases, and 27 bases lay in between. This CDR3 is CASSPALVGPPLTIQYF. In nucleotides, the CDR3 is TGTGCCAGCAGCCCGGCTCTGGTAGGACCCCCTCTTACAATTCAGTACTTC.

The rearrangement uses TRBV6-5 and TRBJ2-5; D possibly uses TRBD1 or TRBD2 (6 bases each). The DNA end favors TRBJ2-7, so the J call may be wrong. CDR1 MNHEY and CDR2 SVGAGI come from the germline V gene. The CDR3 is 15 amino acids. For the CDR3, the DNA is TGTGCCAGCAGTTATCTATCGGGGGCAGAGGGCGAGCAGTACTTC. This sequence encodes CASSYLSGAEGEQYF.

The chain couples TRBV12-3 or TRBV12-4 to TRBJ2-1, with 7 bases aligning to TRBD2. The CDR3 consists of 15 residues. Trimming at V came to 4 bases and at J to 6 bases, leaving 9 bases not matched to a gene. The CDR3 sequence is CASSSTSSRVNEQFF. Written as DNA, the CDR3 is TGTGCCAGCAGTTCGACTAGCTCGCGGGTCAATGAGCAGTTCTTC.

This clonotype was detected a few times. CDR3 sequence (DNA): TGCGCCAGCAGCGACACCGGGACTAGCTTCTTACCCTACGAGCAGTACTTC. Protein product: CASSDTGTSFLPYEQYF. This sequence joins TRBV4-1 and TRBJ2-7, with 9 bases fitting TRBD2. Germline lookup yields CDR1 MGHRA and CDR2 YSYEKL. There are 17 residues in the CDR3. Trimming took 5 bases from V and 2 from J; bases not matched to a gene: 13.

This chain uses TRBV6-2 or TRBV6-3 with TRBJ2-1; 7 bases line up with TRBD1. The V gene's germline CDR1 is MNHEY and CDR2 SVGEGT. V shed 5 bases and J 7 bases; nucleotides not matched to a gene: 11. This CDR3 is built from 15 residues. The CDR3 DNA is TGTGCCAGCAGTAGGGAACAGGGGCCGCAAAATGAGCAGTTCTTC. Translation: CASSREQGPQNEQFF.

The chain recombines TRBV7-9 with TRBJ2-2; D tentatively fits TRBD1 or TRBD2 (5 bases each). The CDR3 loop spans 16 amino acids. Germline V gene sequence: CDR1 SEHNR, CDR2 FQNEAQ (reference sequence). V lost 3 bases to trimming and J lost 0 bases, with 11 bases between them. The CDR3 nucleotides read TGTGCCAGCAGCTTCCGGGACGGCCCGAACACCGGGGAGCTGTTTTTT. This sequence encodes CASSFRDGPNTGELFF.

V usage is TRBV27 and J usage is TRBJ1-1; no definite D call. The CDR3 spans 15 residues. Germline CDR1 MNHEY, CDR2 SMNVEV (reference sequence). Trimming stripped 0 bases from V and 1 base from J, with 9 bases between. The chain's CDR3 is CASSLSGTQNTEAFF. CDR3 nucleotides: TGTGCCAGCAGTTTATCGGGTACACAGAACACTGAAGCTTTCTTT.

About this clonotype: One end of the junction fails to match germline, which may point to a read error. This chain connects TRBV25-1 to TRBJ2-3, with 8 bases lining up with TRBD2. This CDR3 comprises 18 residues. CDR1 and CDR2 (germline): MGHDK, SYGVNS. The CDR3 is CASSKTRSGKFVTDAQYF. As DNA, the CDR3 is TGTGCCAGCAGCAAAACCCGTAGCGGGAAGTTTGTGACAGATGCGCAGTATTTT.

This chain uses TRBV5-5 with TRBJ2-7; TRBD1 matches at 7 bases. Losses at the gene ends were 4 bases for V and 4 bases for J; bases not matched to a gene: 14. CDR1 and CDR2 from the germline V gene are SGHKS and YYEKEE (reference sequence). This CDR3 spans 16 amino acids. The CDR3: CASSPGDRVRRYEQYF. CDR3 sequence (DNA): TGTGCCAGCAGCCCCGGAGACAGGGTCCGCCGTTACGAGCAGTACTTC. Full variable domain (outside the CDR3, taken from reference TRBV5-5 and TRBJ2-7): DAGVTQSPTHLIKTRGQQVTLRCSPISGHKSVSWYQQVLGQGPQFIFQYYEKEERGRGNFPDRFSARQFPNYSSELNVNALLLGDSALYLCASSPGDRVRRYEQYFGPGTRLTVT.

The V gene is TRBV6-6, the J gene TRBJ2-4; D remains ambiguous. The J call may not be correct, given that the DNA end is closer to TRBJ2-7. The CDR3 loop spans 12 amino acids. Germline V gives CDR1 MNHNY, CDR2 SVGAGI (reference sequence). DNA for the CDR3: TGTGCCAGCGTTCACTCCTATTACGAGCAGTACTTC. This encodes CASVHSYYEQYF.

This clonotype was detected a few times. CDR3 nucleotide sequence: TGTGCCAGCAGCCACGGGCGGGGGGAATACTACGAGCAGTACTTC. It translates to CASSHGRGEYYEQYF. The rearrangement joins TRBV3-1 to TRBJ2-7; 8 nucleotides match TRBD2. This CDR3 has 15 residues. V lost 3 bases and J lost 3; bases outside the gene matches: 7. Germline loops: CDR1 LGHDT, CDR2 YNNKEL (reference sequence).

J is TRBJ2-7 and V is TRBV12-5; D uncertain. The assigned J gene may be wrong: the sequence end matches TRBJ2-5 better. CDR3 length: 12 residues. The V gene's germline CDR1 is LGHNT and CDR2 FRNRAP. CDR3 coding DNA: TGTGCTAGTGGTTTGGGGAGAGAGACCCAGTACTTC. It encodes CASGLGRETQYF.

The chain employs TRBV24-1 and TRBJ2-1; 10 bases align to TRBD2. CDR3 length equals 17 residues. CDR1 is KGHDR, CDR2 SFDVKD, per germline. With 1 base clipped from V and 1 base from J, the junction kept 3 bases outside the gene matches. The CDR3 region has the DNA TGTGCCACCAGTGATTTAAGGACTAGCGGATCCTACAATGAGCAGTTCTTC. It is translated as CATSDLRTSGSYNEQFF.

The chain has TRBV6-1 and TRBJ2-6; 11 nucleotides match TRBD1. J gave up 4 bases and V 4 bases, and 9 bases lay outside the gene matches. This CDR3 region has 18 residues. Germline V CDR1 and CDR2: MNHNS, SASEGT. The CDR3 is CASSGRTGGAMGANVLTF. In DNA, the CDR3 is TGTGCCAGCAGTGGCCGGACAGGGGGCGCTATGGGGGCCAACGTCCTGACTTTC.